Listed below are T cell receptor beta chains from one sample, sequenced in a study of response to subunit inactivated influenza vaccine. TCRdb reprocessed the RT-PCR reads via MiXCR and lists one record per CDR3 protein. This sample yields about 240,000 distinct CDR3 sequences, of which about 12% are seen a single time; less than 8.5% belongs to the top ten. Sequenced material: non-naive T cells sorted from PBMCs, taken about 14 days before vaccination. The receptor set was obtained from a middle-aged man who received an inactivated influenza vaccine. The CDR3 runs from the conserved cysteine through the conserved F or W. D genes are given only for firm matches. Rows give clone size only sometimes, using once, few, many, or a class for an expanded clone.

j_call v_call cdr3_length d_call clone_size cdr3_aa cdr3_nt
TRBJ2-1 TRBV11-2 18 TRBD2 - CASSRLAGGLSSYNEQFF TGTGCCAGCAGCCGACTAGCGGGGGGCCTGAGCTCCTACAATGAGCAGTTCTTC
TRBJ2-3 TRBV29-1 12 - few CSAPGGTDTQYF TGCAGCGCCCCAGGGGGGACAGATACGCAGTATTTT
TRBJ2-3 TRBV29-1 15 TRBD2 many CSVGDLAGRTDTQYF TGCAGCGTTGGGGACCTAGCGGGAAGAACAGATACGCAGTATTTT
TRBJ2-7 TRBV7-6 14 - - CASSPTSDLARKYF TGTGCCAGCAGTCCTACCTCGGACTTGGCTCGGAAGTACTTC
TRBJ2-1 TRBV3-1 15 TRBD2 few CASSPTGLPNNEQFF TGTGCCAGCAGCCCAACGGGACTACCAAACAATGAGCAGTTCTTC
TRBJ2-7 TRBV12-3/TRBV12-4 13 - - CASSIRLAYEQYF TGTGCCAGCAGTATACGACTAGCCTACGAGCAGTACTTC
TRBJ1-5 TRBV2 15 TRBD1 few CASIAQGDSNQPQHF TGTGCCAGCATTGCCCAGGGGGATAGCAATCAGCCCCAGCATTTT
TRBJ2-2 TRBV9 15 TRBD2 few CASSPTSVNTGELFF TGTGCCAGCAGCCCAACTAGCGTAAACACCGGGGAGCTGTTTTTT
TRBJ1-6 TRBV7-9 15 TRBD1 many CASSLDGTGNSPLHF TGTGCCAGCAGCTTAGATGGGACAGGGAATTCACCCCTCCACTTT
TRBJ2-2 TRBV6-5 14 - few CASSLTSNTGELFF TGTGCCAGCAGTTTGACTTCGAACACCGGGGAGCTGTTTTTT
TRBJ2-1 TRBV10-3 12 - few CAISEPGRGQFF TGTGCCATCAGTGAGCCCGGGAGAGGGCAGTTCTTC
TRBJ1-5 TRBV5-6 14 - - CASSFRGPNQPQHF TGTGCCAGCAGTTTCAGGGGTCCCAATCAGCCCCAGCATTTT
TRBJ2-5 TRBV7-9 14 TRBD1 many CASSYRTGGETQYF TGTGCCAGCAGCTACCGGACAGGGGGGGAGACCCAGTACTTC
TRBJ2-3 TRBV24-1 16 TRBD2 many CATSDSASGRTDTQYF TGTGCCACCAGTGATTCCGCTAGCGGGAGGACAGATACGCAGTATTTT
TRBJ1-5 TRBV11-2 18 - few CASSLVASLGTYNQPQHF TGTGCCAGCAGCTTAGTAGCCTCTCTGGGCACCTACAATCAGCCCCAGCATTTT
TRBJ1-6 TRBV7-9 15 - - CASSLGAGMNSPLHF TGTGCCAGCAGCTTAGGGGCAGGGATGAATTCACCCCTCCACTTT
TRBJ2-1 TRBV28 15 TRBD2 few CASARISGRSNEQFF TGTGCCAGCGCCCGTATTAGCGGGAGAAGCAATGAGCAGTTCTTC
TRBJ2-5 TRBV12-3/TRBV12-4 15 - - CASSLPAGLQETQYF TGTGCCAGCAGTTTACCCGCTGGGCTCCAAGAGACCCAGTACTTC
TRBJ2-7 TRBV5-1 12 - many CASSLPGEEQYF TGCGCCAGCAGCTTGCCCGGGGAAGAGCAGTACTTC
TRBJ2-1 TRBV5-1 14 - - CASRVGTDYNEQFF TGCGCCAGCAGGGTGGGGACGGATTACAATGAGCAGTTCTTC
TRBJ2-3 TRBV5-6 16 - few CASTWGGGGGTDTQYF TGTGCCAGCACCTGGGGAGGGGGGGGCGGCACAGATACGCAGTATTTT
TRBJ1-3 TRBV7-2 16 - many CASSLAPGAGGNTIYF TGTGCCAGCAGCTTAGCTCCGGGAGCTGGTGGAAACACCATATATTTT